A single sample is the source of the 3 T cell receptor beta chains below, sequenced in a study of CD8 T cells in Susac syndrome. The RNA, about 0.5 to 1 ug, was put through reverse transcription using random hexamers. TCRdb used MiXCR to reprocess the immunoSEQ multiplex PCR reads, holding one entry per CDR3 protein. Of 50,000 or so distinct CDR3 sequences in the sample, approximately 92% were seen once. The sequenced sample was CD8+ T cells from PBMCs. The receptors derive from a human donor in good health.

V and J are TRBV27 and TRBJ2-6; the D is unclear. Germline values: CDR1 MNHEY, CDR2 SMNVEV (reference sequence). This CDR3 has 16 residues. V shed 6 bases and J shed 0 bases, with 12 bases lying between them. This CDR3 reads CASSRAYSSGANVLTF. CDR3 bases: TGTGCCAGCAGCCGCGCGTACAGCTCTGGGGCCAACGTCCTGACTTTC. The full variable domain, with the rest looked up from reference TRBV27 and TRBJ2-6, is EAQVTQNPRYLITVTGKKLTVTCSQNMNHEYMSWYRQDPGLGLRQIYYSMNVEVTDKGDVPEGYKVSRKEKRNFPLILESPSPNQTSLYFCASSRAYSSGANVLTFGAGSRLTVL.

CDR3 residues: CASSTELEDREKRETQYF. As DNA, the CDR3 is TGTGCCAGCAGCACAGAGTTGGAGGACAGGGAGAAACGAGAGACCCAGTACTTC. The V gene is TRBV6-2 or TRBV6-3, the J gene TRBJ2-5, with 8 bases identical to TRBD1. Germline V gene sequence: CDR1 MNHEY, CDR2 SVGEGT. The CDR3 length is 18 residues. The J segment lost 4 bases and the V segment lost 6 bases, leaving 19 bases of the junction unmatched.

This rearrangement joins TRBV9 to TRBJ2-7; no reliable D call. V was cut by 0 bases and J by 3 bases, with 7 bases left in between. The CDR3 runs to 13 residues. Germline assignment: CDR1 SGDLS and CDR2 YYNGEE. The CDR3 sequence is CASSVGVSYEQYF. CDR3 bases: TGTGCCAGCAGCGTAGGGGTTAGCTACGAGCAGTACTTC.